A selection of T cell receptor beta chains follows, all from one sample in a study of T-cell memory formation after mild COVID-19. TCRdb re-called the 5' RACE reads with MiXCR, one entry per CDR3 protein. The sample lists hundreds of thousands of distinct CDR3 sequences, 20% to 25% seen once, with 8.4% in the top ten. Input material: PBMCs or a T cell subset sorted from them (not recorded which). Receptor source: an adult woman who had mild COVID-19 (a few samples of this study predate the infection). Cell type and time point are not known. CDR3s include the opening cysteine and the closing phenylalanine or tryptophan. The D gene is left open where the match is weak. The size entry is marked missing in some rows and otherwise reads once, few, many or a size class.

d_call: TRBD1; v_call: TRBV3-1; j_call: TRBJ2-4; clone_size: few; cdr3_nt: TGTGCCAGCAGCCCGGGACAGCGAAACATTCAGTACTTC; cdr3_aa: CASSPGQRNIQYF
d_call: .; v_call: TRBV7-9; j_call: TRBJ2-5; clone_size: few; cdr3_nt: TGTGCCAGCAGCTTAGGGAAAGGATCTCTAGAGACCCAGTACTTC; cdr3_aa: CASSLGKGSLETQYF
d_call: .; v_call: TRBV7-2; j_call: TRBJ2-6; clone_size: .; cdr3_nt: TGTGCCAGCAGCTTAGGACTAGCTGGGGCCAACGTCCTGACTTTC; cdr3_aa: CASSLGLAGANVLTF
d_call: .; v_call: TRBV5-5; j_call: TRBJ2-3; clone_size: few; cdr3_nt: TGTGCCAGCAGCCCGTGGCCTAGCACAGATACGCAGTATTTT; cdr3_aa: CASSPWPSTDTQYF
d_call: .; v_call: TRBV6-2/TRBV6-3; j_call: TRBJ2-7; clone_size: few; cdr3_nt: TGTGCCAGCAGTTACTCTCGGGACGGAGGTTTTTTCTACGAGCAGTACTTC; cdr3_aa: CASSYSRDGGFFYEQYF
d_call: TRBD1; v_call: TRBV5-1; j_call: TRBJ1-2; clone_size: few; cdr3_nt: TGCGCCAGCAGCTTGGGACAGGGTATCTATGGCTACACCTTC; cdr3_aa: CASSLGQGIYGYTF
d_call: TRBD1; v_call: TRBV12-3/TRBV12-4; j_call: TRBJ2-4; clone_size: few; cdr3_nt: TGTGCCAGCAGTTTCGGGCGACAGGGCAAAAACATTCAGTACTTC; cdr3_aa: CASSFGRQGKNIQYF
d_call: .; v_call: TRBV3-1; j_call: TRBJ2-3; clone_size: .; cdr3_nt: TGTGCCAGCAGCCAAGAGCAGGGGGGTAGTCCAGATACGCAGTATTTT; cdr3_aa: CASSQEQGGSPDTQYF
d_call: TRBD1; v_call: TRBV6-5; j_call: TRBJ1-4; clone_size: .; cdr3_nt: TGTGCCAGCAGCGTTGACAGGGGGAATGAAAAACTGTTTTTT; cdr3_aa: CASSVDRGNEKLFF
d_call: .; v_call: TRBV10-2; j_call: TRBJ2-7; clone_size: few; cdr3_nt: TGCGCCAGCAGGGACGGTTACGAGCAGTACTTC; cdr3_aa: CASRDGYEQYF
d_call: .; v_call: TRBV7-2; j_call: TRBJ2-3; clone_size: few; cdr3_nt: TGTGCCAGCAGCTTAGCGGGCTCCCTGGGGGATACGCAGTATTTT; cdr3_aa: CASSLAGSLGDTQYF
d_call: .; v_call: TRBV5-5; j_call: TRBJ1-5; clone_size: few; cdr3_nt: TGCGCCAGCAGCTTAGCGGGGGTTAATCAGCCCCAGCATTTT; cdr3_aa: CASSLAGVNQPQHF
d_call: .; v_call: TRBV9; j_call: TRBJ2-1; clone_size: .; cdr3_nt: TGTGCCAGCAGCCCTTCAGGCTCGGTTCACAATGAGCAGTTCTTC; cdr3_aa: CASSPSGSVHNEQFF
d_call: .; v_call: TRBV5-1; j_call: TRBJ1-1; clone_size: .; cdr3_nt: TGCGCCAGCAGCTTAAGTTGGTCAAACACTGAAGCTTTCTTT; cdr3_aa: CASSLSWSNTEAFF
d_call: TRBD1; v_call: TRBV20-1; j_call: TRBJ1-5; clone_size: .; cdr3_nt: TGCAGTGCTAGGGGCCGGACAGGGGTGAGCAATCAGCCCCAGCATTTT; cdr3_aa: CSARGRTGVSNQPQHF
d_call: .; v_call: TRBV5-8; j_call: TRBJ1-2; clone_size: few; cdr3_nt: TGTGCCAGCAGCCCTATGGCTAACTATGGCTACACCTTC; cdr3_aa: CASSPMANYGYTF
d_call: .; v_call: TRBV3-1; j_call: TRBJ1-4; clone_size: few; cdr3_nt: TGTGCCAGCAGCCGCTACGGACGACGGGGGGTGGAAAAACTGTTTTTT; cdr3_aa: CASSRYGRRGVEKLFF